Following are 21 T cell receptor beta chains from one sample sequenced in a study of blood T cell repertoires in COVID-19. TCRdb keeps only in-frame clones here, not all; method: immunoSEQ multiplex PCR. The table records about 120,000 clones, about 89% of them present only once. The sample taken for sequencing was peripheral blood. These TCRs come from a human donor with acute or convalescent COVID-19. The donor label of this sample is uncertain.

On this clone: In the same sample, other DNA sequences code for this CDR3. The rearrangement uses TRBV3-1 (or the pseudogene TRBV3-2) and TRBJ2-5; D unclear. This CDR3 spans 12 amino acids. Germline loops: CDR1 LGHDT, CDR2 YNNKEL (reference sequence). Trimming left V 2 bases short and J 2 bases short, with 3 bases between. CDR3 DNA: TGTGCCAGCAGCCAACAACAAGAGACCCAGTACTTC. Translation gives CASSQQQETQYF.

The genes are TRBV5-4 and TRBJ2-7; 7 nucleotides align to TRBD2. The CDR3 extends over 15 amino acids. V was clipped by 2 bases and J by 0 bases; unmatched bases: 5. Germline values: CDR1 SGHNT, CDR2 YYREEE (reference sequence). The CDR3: CASSFGGGYSYEQYF. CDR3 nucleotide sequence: TGTGCCAGCAGCTTTGGCGGGGGTTACTCCTACGAGCAGTACTTC.

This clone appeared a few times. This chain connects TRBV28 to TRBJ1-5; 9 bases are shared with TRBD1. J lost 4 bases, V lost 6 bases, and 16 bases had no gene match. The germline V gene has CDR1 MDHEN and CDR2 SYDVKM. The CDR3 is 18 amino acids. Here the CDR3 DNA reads TGTGCCAGCAGGAAACAGGGGGCGCGTAGGTGGAGTAATCAGCCCCAGCATTTT. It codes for CASRKQGARRWSNQPQHF.

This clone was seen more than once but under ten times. CDR3 residues: CASKANPNTEAFF. CDR3 bases: TGTGCCAGCAAAGCGAATCCGAACACTGAAGCTTTCTTT. The chain uses TRBV5-4 and TRBJ1-1; D not resolved. Germline V gene sequence: CDR1 SGHNT, CDR2 YYREEE (reference sequence). The ends were cut back, 6 bases at V and 1 base at J, with 10 bases in the middle. The CDR3 totals 13 residues.

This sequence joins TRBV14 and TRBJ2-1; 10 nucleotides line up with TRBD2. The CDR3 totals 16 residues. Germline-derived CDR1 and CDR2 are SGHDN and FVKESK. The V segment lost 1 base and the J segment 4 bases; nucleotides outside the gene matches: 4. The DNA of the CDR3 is TGTGCCAGCAGCCAAGTAGGGACTAGCGTTTACAATGAGCAGTTCTTC. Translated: CASSQVGTSVYNEQFF.

As DNA, the CDR3 is TGTGCCAGCAGGATGGACAGGAGGGGCTACACCTTC. This translates into CASRMDRRGYTF. This sequence joins TRBV2 and TRBJ1-2; 7 positions match TRBD1. This CDR3 has 12 residues. Looked up from germline, CDR1 is SNHLY and CDR2 is FYNNEI. The J segment lost 8 bases and the V segment lost 6 bases, leaving 6 bases of the junction unmatched.

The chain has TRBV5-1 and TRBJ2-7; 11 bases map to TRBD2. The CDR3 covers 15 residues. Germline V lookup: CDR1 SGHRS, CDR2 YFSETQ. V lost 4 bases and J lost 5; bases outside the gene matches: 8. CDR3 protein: CASSTLAGGRDEQYF. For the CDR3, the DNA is TGCGCCAGCAGCACGTTAGCGGGAGGGAGAGACGAGCAGTACTTC.

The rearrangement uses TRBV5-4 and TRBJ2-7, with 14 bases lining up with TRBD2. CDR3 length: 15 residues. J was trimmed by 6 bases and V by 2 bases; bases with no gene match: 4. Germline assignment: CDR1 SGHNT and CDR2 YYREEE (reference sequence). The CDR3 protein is CASSFGTSGSVEQYF. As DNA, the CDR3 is TGTGCCAGCAGCTTCGGGACTAGCGGGAGCGTCGAGCAGTACTTC. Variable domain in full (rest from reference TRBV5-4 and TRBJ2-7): ETGVTQSPTHLIKTRGQQVTLRCSSQSGHNTVSWYQQALGQGPQFIFQYYREEENGRGNFPPRFSGLQFPNYSSELNVNALELDDSALYLCASSFGTSGSVEQYFGPGTRLTVT.

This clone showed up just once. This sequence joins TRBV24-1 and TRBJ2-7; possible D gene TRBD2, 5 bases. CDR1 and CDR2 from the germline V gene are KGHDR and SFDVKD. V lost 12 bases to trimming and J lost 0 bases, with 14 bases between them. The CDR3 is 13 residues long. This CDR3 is CAGRGWVSYEQYF. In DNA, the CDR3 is TGTGCCGGTCGAGGGTGGGTCTCCTACGAGCAGTACTTC.

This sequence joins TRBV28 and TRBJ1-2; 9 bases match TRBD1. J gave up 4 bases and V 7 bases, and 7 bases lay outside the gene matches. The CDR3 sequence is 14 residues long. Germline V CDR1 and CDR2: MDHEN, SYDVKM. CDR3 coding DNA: TGTGCCAGCATCCCCCCGGACAGGGGCTATGGCTACACCTTC. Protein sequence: CASIPPDRGYGYTF.

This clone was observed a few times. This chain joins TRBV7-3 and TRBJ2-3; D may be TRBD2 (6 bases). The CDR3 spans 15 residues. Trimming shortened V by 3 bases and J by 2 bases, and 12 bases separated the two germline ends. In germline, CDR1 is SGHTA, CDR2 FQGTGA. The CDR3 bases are TGTGCCAGCAGCTTTGGGACTCACCCCACAGATACGCAGTATTTT. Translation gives CASSFGTHPTDTQYF.

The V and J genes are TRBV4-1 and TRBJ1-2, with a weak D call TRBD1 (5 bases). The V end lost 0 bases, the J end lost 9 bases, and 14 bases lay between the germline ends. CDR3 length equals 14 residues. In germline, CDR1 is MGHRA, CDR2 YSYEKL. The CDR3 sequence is CASSQDIQVRRYTF. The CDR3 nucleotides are TGCGCCAGCAGCCAAGATATACAGGTCCGTCGCTACACCTTC.

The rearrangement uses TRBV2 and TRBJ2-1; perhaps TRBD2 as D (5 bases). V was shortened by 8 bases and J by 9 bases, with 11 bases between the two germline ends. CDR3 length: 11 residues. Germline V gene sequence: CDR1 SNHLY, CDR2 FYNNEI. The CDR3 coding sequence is TGTGCCAGCCGGGGTAGCAGTGAGCAGTTCTTC. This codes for CASRGSSEQFF.

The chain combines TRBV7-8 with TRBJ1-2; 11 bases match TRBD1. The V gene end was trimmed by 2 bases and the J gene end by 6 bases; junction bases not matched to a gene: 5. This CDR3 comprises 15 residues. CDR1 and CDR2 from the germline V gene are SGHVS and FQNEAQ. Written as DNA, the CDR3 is TGTGCCAGCAGCTTAATTGGACAGGGGGCTAATGGCTACACCTTC. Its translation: CASSLIGQGANGYTF.

CDR3 in DNA: TGTGCCAGCAGCTCGACAGGAGATGCAACTAATGAAAAACTGTTTTTT. It is translated as CASSSTGDATNEKLFF. The J gene is TRBJ1-4, the V gene TRBV5-6; tentatively, D is TRBD1 (6 bases). V lost 3 bases and J lost 0, with 12 bases in between. Germline values: CDR1 SGHDT, CDR2 YYEEEE. The CDR3 has 16 amino acids.

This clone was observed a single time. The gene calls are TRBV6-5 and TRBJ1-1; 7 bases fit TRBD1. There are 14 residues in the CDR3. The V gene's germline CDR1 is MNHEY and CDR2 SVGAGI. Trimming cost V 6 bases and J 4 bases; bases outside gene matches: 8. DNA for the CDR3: TGTGCCAGCAGCCGACAGGGAAGCACCACTGAAGCTTTCTTT. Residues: CASSRQGSTTEAFF.

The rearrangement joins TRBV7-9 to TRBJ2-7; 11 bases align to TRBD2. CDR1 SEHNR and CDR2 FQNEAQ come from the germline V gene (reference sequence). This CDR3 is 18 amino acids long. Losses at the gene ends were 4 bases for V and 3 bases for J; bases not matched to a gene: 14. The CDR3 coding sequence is TGTGCCAGCAGCTCGGGCGGTACCGGGACTAGCGGTTTCTACGAGCAGTACTTC. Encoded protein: CASSSGGTGTSGFYEQYF.

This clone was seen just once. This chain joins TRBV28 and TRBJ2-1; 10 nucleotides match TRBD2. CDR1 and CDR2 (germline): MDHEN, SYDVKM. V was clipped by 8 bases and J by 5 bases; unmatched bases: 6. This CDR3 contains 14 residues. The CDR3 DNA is TGTGCCAGCTGGGAGCGGGGGGGCGACAATGAGCAGTTCTTC. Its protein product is CASWERGGDNEQFF.

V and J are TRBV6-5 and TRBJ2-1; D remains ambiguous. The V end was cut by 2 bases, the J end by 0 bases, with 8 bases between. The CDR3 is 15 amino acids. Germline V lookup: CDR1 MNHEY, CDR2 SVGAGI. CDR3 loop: CASSYGLSSYNEQFF. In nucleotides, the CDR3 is TGTGCCAGCAGTTACGGTCTGAGCTCCTACAATGAGCAGTTCTTC.

The CDR3 protein is CASSQATRGRIYNEQFF. For the CDR3, the DNA is TGTGCCAGCAGCCAAGCCACTCGAGGGAGGATATACAATGAGCAGTTCTTC. The rearrangement uses TRBV4-2 and TRBJ2-1, with D possibly matching TRBD2 (6 bases). The CDR3 length is 17 residues. V was pared by 1 base and J by 4 bases, with 17 bases between. Per germline, CDR1 LGHNA and CDR2 YNFKEQ.

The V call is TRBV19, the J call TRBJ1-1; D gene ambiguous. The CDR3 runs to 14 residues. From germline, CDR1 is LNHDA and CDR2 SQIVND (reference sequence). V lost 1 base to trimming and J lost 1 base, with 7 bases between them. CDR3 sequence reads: CASSIAAENTEAFF. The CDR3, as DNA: TGTGCCAGTAGTATAGCGGCGGAGAACACTGAAGCTTTCTTT.